This T cell receptor beta chain is from a study of T cell responses to AZD1222 COVID-19 vaccine. Sequencing used immunoSEQ multiplex PCR; TCRdb keeps in-frame clones, though not all of them. Found here are over 25,000 clones, 92% of them singletons; the top ten hold 6.5% to 9%. Trimming took off 3 bases at V and 1 base at J, with 11 bases between the two ends. CDR1 is SGHRS, CDR2 YFSETQ, per germline. This CDR3 comprises 15 residues. Whole-study results and caveats: Clonal diversity may have been underestimated in mostly white British donors. The study found Spike-specific TCR breadth and depth rose after two AZD1222 doses.

Comments on this clone: Its antigen is undetermined.

Material: peripheral blood, obtained 28 days after the second AZD1222 dose. The sequence was collected from an adult who received the AZD1222 COVID-19 vaccine. This chain connects TRBV5-1 to TRBJ2-1; D unresolved. In nucleotides, the CDR3 is TGCGCCAGCAGCTCTGAAGCTAGGTCCTACAATGAGCAGTTCTTC. This gives the protein CASSSEARSYNEQFF.